This T cell receptor beta chain was retrieved from a study of T cells in Graves' hyperthyroidism and ophthalmopathy. This CDR3 is 14 amino acids long. V dropped 3 bases and J dropped 3 bases, with 11 bases sitting between them. The germline CDR1 and CDR2 sequences are KGHSH and LQKENI. Amplification targeted TCR beta CDR3 regions from RNA transcripts. TCR CDR3 underwent first-round RT-PCR with the HTBI primer set. TCRdb passed the multiplex PCR reads through MiXCR, listing each CDR3 protein once. The data contain 700,000 or so distinct CDR3 sequences, 16% of them seen just once; the ten biggest clones take up approximately 8.4%. This clonotype was picked up many times.

The genes are TRBV18 and TRBJ1-1, with D possibly being TRBD1 (5 bases). This receptor was identified in a man younger than 35 with Graves' hyperthyroidism. Sequenced: blood. The CDR3 loop reads CASSPLAGDTEAFF. The CDR3 coding sequence is TGTGCCAGCTCACCCCTCGCGGGGGACACTGAAGCTTTCTTT.